Sequencing of this TCR beta chain was carried out in a study of shared clonotypes between healthy human individuals. TCRdb keeps only in-frame clones here, not all; method: immunoSEQ multiplex PCR. Altogether about 2.1 million clones are present, 90% to 95% being singletons, with the ten largest covering around 1.7%. This CDR3 is 15 amino acids long. The V gene's germline CDR1 is ENHRY and CDR2 SYGVKD. Deletions cut 7 bases from V and 2 bases from J, with 16 bases between. Regarding this clone: No antigen is known for it.

General study results and limits: At large depth, rarefaction still showed sorted-subset sequencing to be incomplete.

Positively selected for CCR7, the CD45RO-negative cells used as naive CD8 cells excluded terminally differentiated effector memory CD45RA+ cells. All donors were healthy HIV-negative adults lacking recent acute infections or vaccinations. This receptor was taken from a man between 18 and 35 years old in good health. Some clones in this sample may be carry-over from other donors' samples. The sample consisted of naive CD8+ T cells from PBMCs. The chain employs TRBV10-3 and TRBJ2-3; weak D call: TRBD1 (6 bases). The CDR3 protein is CAIKLSQGNTDTQYF. CDR3 nucleotide sequence: TGTGCCATCAAGCTGAGTCAGGGGAACACAGATACGCAGTATTTT.